This T cell receptor (beta chain) came from a study of immune cell composition in non-small cell lung cancer. Study details: Most cases were lung adenocarcinoma or squamous cell carcinoma. Study-level points and caveats: Tumour-associated clones >0.5% occurred in 25% to 40% of adenocarcinomas, 75% of squamous.

Sequencing was performed with immunoSEQ multiplex PCR; in TCRdb, only in-frame clones are kept and a portion is missing. The data show 6,600 or so clones, roughly four fifths seen once. On this clone: No antigen is known for it.

Normal lung sampling was at least 3 cm from the tumour, as distant as possible. The CDR3 loop spans 16 amino acids. The germline V gene has CDR1 SGHRS and CDR2 YFSETQ. Trimming took off 0 bases at V and 5 bases at J, with 15 bases between the two ends. This sequence was found in a human donor with non-small cell lung cancer. The chain recombines TRBV5-1 with TRBJ2-1; D is possibly TRBD2 (5 bases). Sample: non-adjacent lung tissue. The CDR3 bases are TGCGCCAGCAGCTTGGATTCCCTAGCACGACACAATGAGCAGTTCTTC. Translated, it gives CASSLDSLARHNEQFF.